The 2 T cell receptor beta chains below come from one sample, sequenced in a study of blood T cell repertoires in COVID-19. Sequenced by immunoSEQ multiplex PCR; TCRdb stores in-frame clones only, minus some. The sample consists of 60,000 to 85,000 clones, approximately 83% of them appearing once. The sequencing sample was made of peripheral blood. These receptors were taken from an older man with acute or convalescent COVID-19.

In this sample, this clone turned up once. V usage is TRBV7-8 and J usage is TRBJ1-3, with D possibly matching TRBD1 (5 bases). V shed 1 base and J shed 0 bases, with 10 bases lying between them. CDR1 is SGHVS, CDR2 FQNEAQ, per germline. The CDR3 is made up of 16 amino acids. Written as DNA, the CDR3 is TGTGCCAGCAGCTTAGGCCCAGGACACTCTGGAAACACCATATATTTT. This sequence encodes CASSLGPGHSGNTIYF.

The CDR3 DNA reads TGTGCCAGCAGCCATGGTAGCGGGACGCGCACAGATACGCAGTATTTT. It is translated as CASSHGSGTRTDTQYF. The V call is TRBV14, the J call TRBJ2-3; 8 bases map to TRBD2. Germline CDR1 and CDR2: SGHDN and FVKESK. V dropped 3 bases and J dropped 1; count of bases not matched to a gene: 6. The CDR3 loop spans 16 amino acids.